This T cell receptor beta chain was recorded in a study of blood T cell repertoires in COVID-19. The junction had 9 bases not matched to a gene; V was cut back by 1 base and J by 0 bases. CDR3 length: 17 amino acids. The germline V gene has CDR1 SNHLY and CDR2 FYNNEI. Sequenced by immunoSEQ multiplex PCR; TCRdb stores in-frame clones only, minus some. Here the sample spans 6,400 or so clones, about nine tenths being singletons. This TCR came from a man aged 65 to 79 with active COVID-19. The V gene is TRBV2, the J gene TRBJ2-7; TRBD1 matches at 7 bases. Sequences were obtained from peripheral blood. The CDR3 spells CASSEGYGDRFSYEQYF. CDR3 DNA: TGTGCCAGCAGTGAAGGGTATGGGGACAGATTCTCCTACGAGCAGTACTTC.